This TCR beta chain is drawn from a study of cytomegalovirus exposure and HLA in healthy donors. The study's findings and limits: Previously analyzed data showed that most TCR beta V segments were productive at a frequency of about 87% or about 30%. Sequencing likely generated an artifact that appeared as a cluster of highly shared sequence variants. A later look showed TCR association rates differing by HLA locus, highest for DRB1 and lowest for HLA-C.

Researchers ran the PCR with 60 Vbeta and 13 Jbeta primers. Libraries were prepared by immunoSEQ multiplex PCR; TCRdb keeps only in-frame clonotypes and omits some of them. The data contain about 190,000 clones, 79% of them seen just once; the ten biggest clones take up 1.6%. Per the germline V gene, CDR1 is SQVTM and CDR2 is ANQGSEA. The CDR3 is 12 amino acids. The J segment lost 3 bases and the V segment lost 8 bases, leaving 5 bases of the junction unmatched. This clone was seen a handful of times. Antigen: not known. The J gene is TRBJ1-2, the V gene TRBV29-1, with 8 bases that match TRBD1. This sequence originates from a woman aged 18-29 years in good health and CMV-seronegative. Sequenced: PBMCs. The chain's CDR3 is CSPMTGDYGYTF. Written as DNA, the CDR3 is TGCAGCCCAATGACAGGGGACTATGGCTACACCTTC.